Below are 22 T cell receptor beta chains sequenced from a single sample in a study of T cells after yellow fever vaccination. Each CDR3 protein gets one entry after TCRdb re-called the 5' RACE reads with MiXCR. The data show 620,000 or so distinct CDR3 sequences, around 17% seen once. The sample consisted of PBMCs, taken less than 6 days after the first yellow fever vaccination. The receptors were gathered from a man aged 18 to 29 who received the YFV17D yellow fever vaccine.

This sequence joins TRBV27 and TRBJ2-1, with TRBD2 identical over 7 bases. The trim removed 11 bases at V and 4 bases at J, leaving 11 bases unmatched. This CDR3 has 14 residues. CDR1 MNHEY and CDR2 SMNVEV come from the germline V gene (reference sequence). DNA of the CDR3: TGTGCCTCCAAGGGGTCTAGCGGTTACAATGAGCAGTTCTTC. Encoded protein: CASKGSSGYNEQFF.

This clonotype was observed at least ten times. The rearrangement joins TRBV6-5 to TRBJ2-2, with D unresolved. This CDR3 comprises 17 residues. The germline V gene has CDR1 MNHEY and CDR2 SVGAGI. The V and J ends lost 0 bases and 0 bases respectively, with 11 bases between them. The CDR3 DNA is TGTGCCAGCAGTTACTCGAAGGACGGAGCGAACACCGGGGAGCTGTTTTTT. The encoded protein is CASSYSKDGANTGELFF.

This clonotype showed up just a few times. V gene TRBV19 combines with J gene TRBJ2-5; TRBD1 matches 7 bases. CDR3 length equals 16 residues. Germline loops: CDR1 LNHDA, CDR2 SQIVND (reference sequence). With 1 base clipped from V and 1 base from J, the junction kept 6 bases outside the gene matches. The CDR3 DNA reads as TGTGCCAGTAGTATAGGCCCCGGGACAGCCCAAGAGACCCAGTACTTC. Amino acids: CASSIGPGTAQETQYF.

The table lists this clonotype with a few counts. The V and J genes are TRBV12-3 or TRBV12-4 and TRBJ1-2; maybe TRBD1 (5 bases). This CDR3 is 14 amino acids long. V was trimmed by 5 bases and J by 8 bases, leaving 18 bases between them. CDR3 loop: CASSRSAVTEGYTF. CDR3 sequence (DNA): TGTGCCAGCAGTCGCTCCGCAGTGACAGAGGGCTACACCTTC.

This clonotype was detected only a few times. The rearrangement uses TRBV6-5 and TRBJ2-1, with TRBD2 matching 8 bases. Trimming took 0 bases from V and 1 from J; bases not matched to a gene: 2. The CDR3 is made up of 16 amino acids. CDR1 is MNHEY, CDR2 SVGAGI, per germline. CDR3 sequence: CASSYSSGGSYNEQFF. In nucleotides, the CDR3 is TGTGCCAGCAGTTACTCTTCGGGGGGGTCCTACAATGAGCAGTTCTTC.

The rearrangement links TRBV7-9 to TRBJ1-6; TRBD1 is a possible D gene (5 bases). CDR1 is SEHNR and CDR2 is FQNEAQ in the germline V gene (reference sequence). The CDR3 has 16 amino acids. Between the trimmed V and J ends, which lost 1 base and 8 bases, there was a span of 15 bases. Here the CDR3 DNA reads TGTGCCAGCAGCTTAGTCCCCGAGGGGTATGATTCACCCCTCCACTTT. Protein sequence: CASSLVPEGYDSPLHF.

In this sample, this clonotype turned up a few times. The rearrangement links TRBV6-2 or TRBV6-3 to TRBJ1-1; 7 positions match TRBD1. The CDR3 contains 14 residues. J was trimmed by 1 base and V by 6 bases; bases with no gene match: 5. Germline values: CDR1 MNHEY, CDR2 SVGEGT. The CDR3 coding sequence is TGTGCCAGCAGACATGGGACAGAGAACACTGAAGCTTTCTTT. It yields the protein CASRHGTENTEAFF.

This chain joins TRBV7-2 and TRBJ2-3; TRBD2 matches 10 bases. This CDR3 comprises 17 residues. Trimming took 4 bases from V and 4 from J; bases not matched to a gene: 11. Germline lookup yields CDR1 SGHTA and CDR2 FQGNSA. DNA of the CDR3: TGTGCCAGCAGCTGGAGCGGGGGGGACAACTGGTCAGATACGCAGTATTTT. This sequence encodes CASSWSGGDNWSDTQYF. The full variable domain, in which reference TRBV7-2 and TRBJ2-3 provide the parts outside the CDR3, is GAGVSQSPSNKVTEKGKDVELRCDPISGHTALYWYRQSLGQGLEFLIYFQGNSAPDKSGLPSDRFSAERTGGSVSTLTIQRTQQEDSAVYLCASSWSGGDNWSDTQYFGPGTRLTVL.

V is TRBV7-8 and J is TRBJ2-3; TRBD1 aligns across 7 bases. The germline V gene encodes CDR1 SGHVS and CDR2 FQNEAQ. J gave up 11 bases and V 5 bases, and 7 bases lay outside the gene matches. The CDR3 runs to 12 residues. CDR3 nucleotides: TGTGCCAGCAGCCCGGACAGGTCCCGGCAGTATTTT. It encodes CASSPDRSRQYF.

The rearrangement joins TRBV18 to TRBJ2-1; D is possibly TRBD2 (5 bases). The germline V and J ends were trimmed by 3 bases and 9 bases, with 12 bases remaining between them. The V gene's germline CDR1 is KGHSH and CDR2 LQKENI. The length of the CDR3 is 13 residues. In DNA form, the CDR3 reads TGTGCCAGCTCACCTGCTGGGAGTAGTGAGCAGTTCTTC. Translating gives CASSPAGSSEQFF.

This clonotype has a handful of counts. The CDR3 is CASGPSMGTYEQYF. In DNA, the CDR3 is TGTGCTAGTGGTCCCTCGATGGGTACCTACGAGCAGTACTTC. The V call is TRBV12-5, the J call TRBJ2-7; D is undetermined. Germline V gives CDR1 LGHNT, CDR2 FRNRAP. CDR3 length equals 14 residues. V lost 5 bases, J lost 2 bases, and 13 bases lay in between.

This clonotype was picked up a small number of times. The genes are TRBV6-2 or TRBV6-3 and TRBJ1-1, with D hard to call. V was cut by 7 bases and J by 1 base, with 13 bases left in between. From germline, CDR1 is MNHEY and CDR2 SVGEGT. CDR3 length: 14 residues. The CDR3 DNA reads TGTGCCAGCACCCCCGGCGGCAGGAACACTGAAGCTTTCTTT. Its translation: CASTPGGRNTEAFF.

The rearrangement joins TRBV3-1 to TRBJ1-2; TRBD1 might be the D (5 bases). This CDR3 spans 14 amino acids. CDR1 and CDR2 (germline): LGHDT, YNNKEL (reference sequence). The V gene lost 2 bases and the J gene lost 6 bases, with 13 bases spanning the gap. DNA for the CDR3: TGTGCCAGCAGCCAAATCGGGATGGGGCATGGCTACACCTTC. Its translation is CASSQIGMGHGYTF. Using reference TRBV3-1 and TRBJ1-2 for the parts outside the CDR3, the full variable domain is DTAVSQTPKYLVTQMGNDKSIKCEQNLGHDTMYWYKQDSKKFLKIMFSYNNKELIINETVPNRFSPKSPDKAHLNLHINSLELGDSAVYFCASSQIGMGHGYTFGSGTRLTVV.

A few counts support this clonotype. J is TRBJ1-2 and V is TRBV9, with D tentatively TRBD1 (5 bases). Per the germline V gene, CDR1 is SGDLS and CDR2 is YYNGEE. The CDR3 has 15 residues. Deletions cut 0 bases from V and 2 bases from J, with 11 bases between. The CDR3 reads CASSVAGTANYGYTF. Written as DNA, the CDR3 is TGTGCCAGCAGCGTAGCCGGGACCGCGAACTATGGCTACACCTTC.

This clonotype turned up a few times. J is TRBJ1-5 and V is TRBV2, with no clear D. This CDR3 has 13 residues. Looked up from germline, CDR1 is SNHLY and CDR2 is FYNNEI. With 6 bases removed from V and 6 bases from J, the gap between germline ends came to 12 bases. CDR3 in amino acids: CASRGSGFQPQHF. For the CDR3, the DNA is TGTGCCAGCAGGGGCTCGGGGTTTCAGCCCCAGCATTTT. Together with reference TRBV2 and TRBJ1-5, the CDR3 gives the full variable domain: EPEVTQTPSHQVTQMGQEVILRCVPISNHLYFYWYRQILGQKVEFLVSFYNNEISEKSEIFDDQFSVERPDGSNFTLKIRSTKLEDSAMYFCASRGSGFQPQHFGDGTRLSIL.

Many counts were recorded for this clonotype. The chain recombines TRBV15 with TRBJ1-1; D gene unclear. V was cut by 7 bases and J by 0 bases, with 9 bases left in between. The CDR3 runs 13 residues. From germline, CDR1 is LNHNV and CDR2 YYDKDF (reference sequence). This chain's CDR3 is CATTRDLNTEAFF. The CDR3 nucleotides read TGTGCCACCACGCGTGACTTGAACACTGAAGCTTTCTTT.

J is TRBJ2-7 and V is TRBV4-1, with 9 bases that match TRBD1. There are 15 residues in the CDR3. J was trimmed by 2 bases and V by 4 bases; bases with no gene match: 6. The V gene's germline CDR1 is MGHRA and CDR2 YSYEKL. Here the CDR3 DNA reads TGCGCCAGCAGCCTAAGGACAGGGGCGGCCTACGAGCAGTACTTC. This encodes CASSLRTGAAYEQYF.

This clonotype has more than one count but fewer than ten. The V call is TRBV6-2 or TRBV6-3, the J call TRBJ2-7; no firm D call. V was clipped by 8 bases and J by 0 bases, with 8 bases between them. The CDR3 length is 12 residues. The germline CDR1 and CDR2 sequences are MNHEY and SVGEGT. CDR3 protein: CASAQSSYEQYV. The CDR3 DNA sequence: TGTGCCAGCGCCCAGAGCTCCTACGAGCAGTACGTC.

The CDR3, as DNA: TGTGCCAGCAGCTTGTCAGGGCAGGGTGACGGGGAGCTGTTTTTT. Its translation: CASSLSGQGDGELFF. The chain has TRBV5-5 and TRBJ2-2, with D possibly TRBD1 on 5 matching bases. The ends were cut back, 1 base at V and 7 bases at J, with 14 bases in the middle. This CDR3 comprises 15 residues. Germline lookup yields CDR1 SGHKS and CDR2 YYEKEE (reference sequence).

The rearrangement uses TRBV11-2 and TRBJ1-3; 9 bases align to TRBD1. CDR1 and CDR2 (germline): SGHAT, FQNNGV. The CDR3 has 15 residues. The V gene end was trimmed by 0 bases and the J gene end by 8 bases; junction bases not matched to a gene: 5. CDR3 sequence: CASSLDPDRGDTIYF. In DNA form, the CDR3 reads TGTGCCAGCAGCTTAGATCCGGACAGGGGAGACACCATATATTTT.

This clonotype was recorded a few times. The chain has TRBV29-1 and TRBJ2-7; no firm D call. Trimming pared 4 bases from V and 6 bases from J, leaving 13 bases between. Germline V gene sequence: CDR1 SQVTM, CDR2 ANQGSEA. The CDR3 is 12 amino acids. The DNA of the CDR3 is TGCAGCGTTGCACTCACCTCTGGCGAGCAGTACGTC. It encodes CSVALTSGEQYV.

The chain uses TRBV6-5 and TRBJ2-1; unclear D gene. CDR1 and CDR2 from the germline V gene are MNHEY and SVGAGI. Trimming removed 0 bases from V and 4 bases from J, with 10 bases in between. The CDR3 has 15 residues. The CDR3 is CASSYSVAEYNEQFF. The CDR3 region has the DNA TGTGCCAGCAGTTACTCGGTGGCGGAGTACAATGAGCAGTTCTTC.